The clone carrying this T cell receptor (beta chain) was counted many times. The data were obtained in a study of breast tumors, draining lymph nodes, adjacent tissues. Samples came from axillary lymph nodes draining the breast cancer. From the multiplex PCR reads, TCRdb called clonotypes with MiXCR, one entry per CDR3 protein. Seen here are more than 250,000 distinct CDR3 sequences, roughly 31% observed once, and the top ten hold more than 0.95%. The sequenced material came from axillary lymph node tissue. The receptor was isolated from a female donor with breast cancer. Some clones in this sample may be carry-over from other donors' samples.

The CDR3 region has the DNA TGTGCCAGCAGCTTGAGGGGGGGGACCGTTTCCTACGAGCAGTACTTC. Its protein product is CASSLRGGTVSYEQYF. This chain uses TRBV5-6 with TRBJ2-7, with D maybe TRBD2 (7 bases). From germline, CDR1 is SGHDT and CDR2 YYEEEE. Between the trimmed V and J ends, which lost 1 base and 1 base, there was a span of 15 bases. The CDR3 has 16 residues.